This TCR beta chain was documented in a study of radiotherapy plus CTLA-4 blockade in lung cancer. Study-level information: Objective response rate was more than 15%; disease control rate, 25% to 35%. Broader study findings: Tumor-derived TCR clones expanded in blood after radiotherapy plus ipilimumab. Increased serum interferon-beta after radiation also reportedly predicted response strongly.

Assay used: immunoSEQ multiplex PCR; TCRdb lists only in-frame clones, some missing. Of about 19,000 clones listed, 86% are singletons. In chemo-refractory metastatic non-small-cell lung cancer, patients got ipilimumab CTLA-4 blockade together with focal radiation. With respect to this clone: The antigen remains undetermined.

This sample comprised peripheral blood, obtained from a patient treated with radiotherapy plus ipilimumab. This clonotype was obtained from a human donor with non-small cell lung cancer whose response to radiotherapy plus ipilimumab could not be evaluated.

CDR3: CASRKGNYNEQFF. The CDR3 DNA follows: TGTGCCAGCAGAAAGGGGAACTACAATGAGCAGTTCTTC. The chain has TRBV6-5 and TRBJ2-1; tentative D call: TRBD1 (5 bases). The germline gives CDR1 MNHEY, CDR2 SVGAGI. Trimming took 6 bases from V and 3 from J, leaving 9 bases between them. The CDR3 loop spans 13 amino acids.